This TCR beta chain stems from a study of blood T cell repertoires in COVID-19. The assay was immunoSEQ multiplex PCR, and TCRdb's table has in-frame clones only and misses some. The sample shows approximately 170,000 clones, 80% to 85% of them seen only once. Cohorts were determined from participant-reported clinical history. Germline loops: CDR1 LNHDA, CDR2 SQIVND (reference sequence). The CDR3 contains 15 residues. The germline V and J ends were trimmed by 1 base and 1 base, with 8 bases remaining between them. V gene TRBV19 combines with J gene TRBJ2-1; D not certain. The source is a woman aged 50 to 65 who had recovered from COVID-19. Sequenced input: PBMCs or T cells enriched from blood (not recorded which). CDR3 DNA sequence: TGTGCCAGTAGTATAGGCCCAGGATCCTACAATGAGCAGTTCTTC. Translating it yields CASSIGPGSYNEQFF.